The 7 T cell receptor beta chains listed next were all sequenced from one sample in a study of blood T cell repertoires in COVID-19 (dated by TCRdb to about 2020). Receptors were amplified or captured by the immunoSEQ multiplex PCR assay. The clones in this table, taken by TCRdb from immuneACCESS, are in-frame only. Not every clone is retained; where verified, under half of the shortfall comes from an unresolved V gene, and the cause of the rest is unknown. The sample table holds about 98,000 clones, of which around 81% were seen once. Over 3.5% of the sample is in the top ten clones. Sequencing input: peripheral blood. All receptors come from a man aged 55-75 years with acute or convalescent COVID-19.

This clone was recorded only once. V usage is TRBV29-1 and J usage is TRBJ2-3, with D perhaps matching TRBD2 (5 bases). The length of the CDR3 is 14 residues. V shed 1 base and J shed 2 bases, with 10 bases lying between them. Germline assignment: CDR1 SQVTM and CDR2 ANQGSEA. CDR3 residues: CSVEADSHTDTQYF. CDR3 nucleotides: TGCAGCGTTGAAGCGGACTCTCACACAGATACGCAGTATTTT.

The chain carries TRBV11-3 and TRBJ2-4, with D possibly TRBD2 on 5 matching bases. V dropped 5 bases and J dropped 5 bases, with 13 bases sitting between them. The CDR3 covers 14 residues. CDR1 and CDR2 (germline): SGHNT, YENEEA. The CDR3 nucleotides read TGTGCCAGCAGCCGGGGAGCTACAGAAAACATTCAGTACTTC. This encodes CASSRGATENIQYF.

The CDR3 coding sequence is TGTGCCAGCAGCTTAGGAACGCTAATAGCCAAAAACATTCAGTACTTC. Its protein product is CASSLGTLIAKNIQYF. This chain connects TRBV11-3 to TRBJ2-4; no reliable D call. V lost 1 base to trimming and J lost 0 bases, with 10 bases between them. Looked up from germline, CDR1 is SGHNT and CDR2 is YENEEA. The CDR3 runs to 16 residues.

The V gene is TRBV6-2 or TRBV6-3, the J gene TRBJ2-1, with D possibly matching TRBD1 (6 bases). The CDR3 runs 15 residues. The germline V gene encodes CDR1 MNHEY and CDR2 SVGEGT. V gave up 0 bases and J gave up 7 bases, with 13 bases separating them. The CDR3 DNA follows: TGTGCCAGCAGTTACTCGGGACACCAGGTTAATGAGCAGTTCTTC. Its translation: CASSYSGHQVNEQFF.

This clone was picked up a small number of times. Germline is not matched at one junction end, which may reflect a read error. V usage is TRBV2 and J usage is TRBJ2-7, with 7 bases matching TRBD1. CDR3 length: 13 amino acids. CDR1 and CDR2 from the germline V gene are SNHLY and FYNNEI. CDR3 protein: CASSPREPGGSTF. CDR3 in DNA: TGTGCCAGCAGTCCCCGCGAGCCAGGGGGTTCGACGTTC.

On this clone: Other DNA sequences in the sample encode the same CDR3. The chain carries TRBV24-1 and TRBJ2-5, with D tentatively TRBD2 (6 bases). CDR3 length equals 14 residues. The germline gives CDR1 KGHDR, CDR2 SFDVKD. The V gene lost 2 bases and the J gene lost 2 bases, with 8 bases spanning the gap. The CDR3 nucleotides read TGTGCCACCAGTGATTCCGGGAGTCAAGAGACCCAGTACTTC. Translating gives CATSDSGSQETQYF.

V is TRBV5-4 and J is TRBJ2-1; 8 bases are shared with TRBD1. Germline V gives CDR1 SGHNT, CDR2 YYREEE (reference sequence). V shed 3 bases and J 1 base; nucleotides not matched to a gene: 6. The CDR3 length is 16 residues. This CDR3 is CASSSRTGLSYNEQFF. CDR3 DNA sequence: TGTGCCAGCAGCTCCCGGACAGGGTTATCCTACAATGAGCAGTTCTTC.